This T cell receptor (beta chain) was profiled in a study of blood T cell repertoires in COVID-19. Across the whole study: T cells, B-cell-depleted T cells, or PBMCs provided the cDNA or gDNA that served as material.

This clone was detected only once. All enrollees were about 18 to 89 years old and from under 25 US areas. Clinical history reported by participants formed the basis on which cohorts were assigned. The assay was immunoSEQ multiplex PCR, and TCRdb's table has in-frame clones only and misses some. This sample has about 210,000 clones, with about 83% found just once. This CDR3 comprises 15 residues. V was clipped by 0 bases and J by 4 bases, with 9 bases between them. The V gene's germline CDR1 is MNHEY and CDR2 SVGAGI. The receptor comes from a man aged 40-49 years with acute COVID-19. Sequenced input: PBMCs or T cells enriched from blood (not recorded which). This sequence joins TRBV6-5 and TRBJ2-2; D remains ambiguous. The DNA for the CDR3 is TGTGCCAGCAGTTACTCTTTCACGGTCACCGGGGAGCTGTTTTTT. Its protein product is CASSYSFTVTGELFF.